The source of this T cell receptor (beta chain) is a study of T cell repertoires in cytomegalovirus infection (dated by TCRdb to between 2018 and 2020). About the study as a whole: Because public TCR beta signatures pointed to carriage of CMV infection together with the matching HLA type, the HLA type of each donor mattered for the analysis.

In this sample, this clonotype turned up a few times. This clone's antigen is unknown. Per-base qualities were not stored, and no clone one base away is much larger. Findings and caveats that apply to the study as a whole: The ex vivo response was dominated by HLA-C-restricted CMV-specific TCR beta clonotypes, and the single most frequent clonotype in two of eight donors was supplied by these HLA-C-restricted clonotypes. In both this cohort and an independent roughly 350-donor cohort, the cumulative frequency of public TCR beta family members distinguished carriers of CMV infection plus the relevant HLA type.

Sequencing was carried out with an Illumina HiSeq 1500. TCRdb's own reprocessing of the public reads used fastp at Q25 and MiXCR and kept productive beta chains. Under each unique CDR3 protein, matching rows form one entry showing the most common genes and DNA. This sample comprises about 150,000 distinct CDR3 sequences, 23% of them detected only once. The top ten clonotypes cover approximately 11% of the sample. Trimming at the junction amounts to 1 base on V and 4 bases on J, and the germline ends lie 13 bases apart. Sequences MNHGY (CDR1) and SAAAGT (CDR2) are obtained from the germline V gene. Counted from cysteine to phenylalanine, this CDR3 has 16 amino acids. Just CDR3 DNA is preserved here, 48 bases in frame from base 1.

The specimen was PBMCs. The TCR comes from a human donor in good health (CMV status not recorded). Some clones in this sample may be carry-over from other donors' samples. The chain was built from TRBV6-8 and TRBJ2-2; the D gene assignment is perhaps TRBD1 or TRBD2, with each matching 5 bases. The sequenced DNA is TGTGCCAGCAGTTACTTCGGGGCCCAGGGCACCGGGGAGCTGTTTTTT. Its coded protein is CASSYFGAQGTGELFF.